These 5 T cell receptor beta chains share one sample of origin, sequenced in a study of shared clonotypes between healthy human individuals. This table comes from immunoSEQ multiplex PCR, and its TCRdb copy is limited to in-frame clones, with some not included. The sample gives millions of clones, over 85% of which show up once; more than 0.95% is in the top ten. As defined, naive CD8 cells were CD45RO-negative and positively selected for CCR7, with terminally differentiated effector memory CD45RA+ cells excluded. Input material: naive CD8+ T cells sorted from blood. These receptors were taken from a man between 18 and 35 years old in good health.

The gene calls are TRBV7-6 and TRBJ2-1; D uncertain. V was cut by 5 bases and J by 0 bases, with 11 bases left in between. Looked up from germline, CDR1 is SGHVS and CDR2 is FNYEAQ. The CDR3 spans 15 residues. The CDR3 nucleotides are TGTGCCAGCAGCGCAACACTGAGCTCCTACAATGAGCAGTTCTTC. Its protein product is CASSATLSSYNEQFF.

This chain uses TRBV27 with TRBJ2-1; no definite D call. Germline CDR1 reads MNHEY; CDR2 reads SMNVEV (reference sequence). V lost 2 bases and J 0 bases, leaving 8 bases between the germline ends. The length of the CDR3 is 15 residues. CDR3 in DNA: TGTGCCAGCAGTTTAATTGGTAGCTCCTACAATGAGCAGTTCTTC. As protein: CASSLIGSSYNEQFF.

The J gene is TRBJ2-1, the V gene TRBV9, with 7 bases aligning to TRBD2. The V gene's germline CDR1 is SGDLS and CDR2 YYNGEE. The trim removed 0 bases at V and 6 bases at J, leaving 9 bases unmatched. This CDR3 region has 16 residues. The CDR3 protein is CASSVGALAGANEQFF. The CDR3 bases are TGTGCCAGCAGCGTAGGTGCGTTAGCGGGTGCCAATGAGCAGTTCTTC.

V and J are TRBV4-1 and TRBJ2-7, with 8 bases identical to TRBD1. V was clipped by 3 bases and J by 3 bases; unmatched bases: 7. The CDR3 has 15 residues. Germline assignment: CDR1 MGHRA and CDR2 YSYEKL. CDR3 DNA sequence: TGCGCCAGCAGCCAGCAAGACAGGGGCGGCTACGAGCAGTACTTC. It codes for CASSQQDRGGYEQYF.

The chain is built from TRBV27 and TRBJ2-3; 8 bases agree with TRBD2. Germline CDR1 and CDR2: MNHEY and SMNVEV (reference sequence). Trimming removed 7 bases from V and 2 bases from J; junction bases left unmatched: 11. This CDR3 region has 16 residues. The CDR3 protein is CASIYSAGESTDTQYF. The CDR3 region has the DNA TGTGCCAGCATCTACTCAGCGGGAGAGTCCACAGATACGCAGTATTTT.